These T cell receptor beta chains were read from a single sample in a study of neurological immune-mediated disorders. TCRdb reprocessed the 5' RACE reads with MiXCR, giving one entry per CDR3 protein. There are approximately 45,000 distinct CDR3 sequences in the sample; less than 15% occur only once, and roughly 11% lies in the top ten. The sample comprised PBMCs. The receptor set was obtained from a young man in good health. Both conserved end residues are part of each CDR3.

J,V,CDR3
TRBJ2-2,TRBV5-1,CASSFLEGAAGELFF
TRBJ2-7,TRBV27,CASRGLAGLSYEQYF
TRBJ2-1,TRBV24-1,CATSEGYGTGQDNEQFF
TRBJ2-2,TRBV28,CASSSPGPGDTGELFF
TRBJ2-2,TRBV6-5,CASSYAAFTGELFF
TRBJ1-1,TRBV20-1,CSARDWGGTGTEAFF
TRBJ1-1,TRBV3-1,CTSSQGSVGLVGTEAFF
TRBJ2-7,TRBV3-1,CASSQEGGFGRPSYEQYF
TRBJ2-5,TRBV15,CATRVARVQETQYF
TRBJ1-1,TRBV5-1,CASSSPGGVEAFF
TRBJ1-1,TRBV7-3,CASSKQGQPNTEAFF
TRBJ2-3,TRBV7-9,CASSLSEDTQYF
TRBJ2-7,TRBV24-1,CATSDQGQGAEEQYF
TRBJ2-7,TRBV12-3/TRBV12-4,CASRDTRGEQYF
TRBJ2-3,TRBV24-1,CATSETGVDTQYF
TRBJ2-7,TRBV5-1,CASSLDGREGRYF
TRBJ2-2,TRBV3-1,CAVQRDTGELFF
TRBJ2-1,TRBV29-1,CSVEDHPAGGINNEQFF
TRBJ2-3,TRBV11-3,CASSSGQGVRRDTQYF
TRBJ2-3,TRBV20-1,CSATPGTSGTDTQYF
TRBJ2-1,TRBV14,CASSRDRGYNEQFF
TRBJ2-2,TRBV7-2,CASSQGHGAGELFF
TRBJ2-5,TRBV9,CASSVGLSPQETQYF
TRBJ2-2,TRBV12-3/TRBV12-4,CASKVGPSGELFF
TRBJ2-7,TRBV5-1,CASSLVWTESYEQYF
TRBJ2-4,TRBV20-1,CSAFLPPIQYF
TRBJ2-1,TRBV28,CASSSQPRGHNEQFF
TRBJ2-5,TRBV12-3/TRBV12-4,CASSVLAGDPQETQYF
TRBJ1-2,TRBV29-1,CSVEQGGQGARGYTF
TRBJ2-7,TRBV27,CASCSPGLAGGRREQYF
TRBJ2-2,TRBV9,CASSVGGMGKLFF
TRBJ2-2,TRBV7-7,CASSLDWVTGELFF
TRBJ2-2,TRBV2,CASSEEGPNTGELFF
TRBJ1-6,TRBV20-1,CSAGMGQGYSPLHF
TRBJ1-3,TRBV5-1,CASSLGTGFGNTIYF
TRBJ2-7,TRBV19,CASRGGTVYEQYF
TRBJ2-1,TRBV6-4,CASSALTSGVDEQFF
TRBJ1-2,TRBV28,CASSPLSGQGAYGYTF
TRBJ1-1,TRBV10-3,CAISGGVSTEAFF
TRBJ2-7,TRBV29-1,CSVIDRVHEQYF
TRBJ2-3,TRBV5-4,CASTHRGGRAPDTQYF
TRBJ1-6,TRBV3-1,CASSPETAGAHSPLHF
TRBJ2-5,TRBV6-1,CASSEALTLTSGAPETQYF
TRBJ2-7,TRBV12-3/TRBV12-4,CASSYVGAYEQYF
TRBJ2-5,TRBV7-9,CASSSLIQETQYF
TRBJ2-7,TRBV5-1,CASSHIGQGYEQYF
TRBJ2-3,TRBV7-2,CASSLRGRRTMLGTDTQYF
TRBJ1-2,TRBV12-3/TRBV12-4,CASSSLLYGGSYGYTF
TRBJ2-2,TRBV5-1,CASSPLAGEFTGELFF
TRBJ2-7,TRBV18,CASSPPSGRTYEQYF
TRBJ2-7,TRBV10-3,CAISESFDRYEQYF
TRBJ2-1,TRBV4-2,CASSQDPQSDEQFF
TRBJ2-3,TRBV20-1,CSAGGPGRGTDTQYF